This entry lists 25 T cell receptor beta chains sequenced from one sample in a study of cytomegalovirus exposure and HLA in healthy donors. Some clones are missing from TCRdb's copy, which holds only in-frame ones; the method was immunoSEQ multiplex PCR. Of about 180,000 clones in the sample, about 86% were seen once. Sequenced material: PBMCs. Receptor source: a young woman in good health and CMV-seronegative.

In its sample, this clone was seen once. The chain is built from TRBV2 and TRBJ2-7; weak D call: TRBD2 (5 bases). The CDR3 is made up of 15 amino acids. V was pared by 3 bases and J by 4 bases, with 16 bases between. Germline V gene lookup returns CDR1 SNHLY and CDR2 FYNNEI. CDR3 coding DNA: TGTGCCAGCAGTGAGAGGGCATGGTCGTTTTACGAGCAGTACTTC. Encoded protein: CASSERAWSFYEQYF.

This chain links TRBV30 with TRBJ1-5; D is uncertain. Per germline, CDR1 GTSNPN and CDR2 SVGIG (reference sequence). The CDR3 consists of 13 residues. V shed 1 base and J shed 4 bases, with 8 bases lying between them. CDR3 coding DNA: TGTGCCTGGAGTGAAGACTCAAATCAGCCCCAGCATTTT. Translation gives CAWSEDSNQPQHF.

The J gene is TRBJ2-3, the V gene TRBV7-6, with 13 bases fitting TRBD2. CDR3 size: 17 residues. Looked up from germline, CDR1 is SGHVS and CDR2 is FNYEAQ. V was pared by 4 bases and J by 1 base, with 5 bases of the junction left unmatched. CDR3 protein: CASSSTSGGAGTDTQYF. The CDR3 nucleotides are TGTGCCAGCAGCTCTACTAGCGGGGGGGCGGGCACAGATACGCAGTATTTT.

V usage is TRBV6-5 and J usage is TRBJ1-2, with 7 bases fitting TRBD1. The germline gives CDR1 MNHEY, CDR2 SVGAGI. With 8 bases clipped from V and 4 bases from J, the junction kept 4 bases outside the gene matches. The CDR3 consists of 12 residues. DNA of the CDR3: TGTGCCAGCTCACAGGGGATCTATGGCTACACCTTC. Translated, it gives CASSQGIYGYTF.

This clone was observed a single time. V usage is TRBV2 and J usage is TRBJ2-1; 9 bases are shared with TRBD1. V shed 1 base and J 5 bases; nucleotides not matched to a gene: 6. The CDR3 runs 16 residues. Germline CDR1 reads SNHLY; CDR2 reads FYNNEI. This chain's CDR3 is CASSEDMGQGHNEQFF. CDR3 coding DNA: TGTGCCAGCAGTGAAGATATGGGACAGGGCCACAATGAGCAGTTCTTC.

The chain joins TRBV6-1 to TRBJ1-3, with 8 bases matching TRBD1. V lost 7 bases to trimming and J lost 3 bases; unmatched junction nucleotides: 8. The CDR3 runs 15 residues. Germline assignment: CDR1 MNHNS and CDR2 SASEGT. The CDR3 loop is CASILDRVGGNTIYF. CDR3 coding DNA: TGTGCCAGCATCCTGGACAGGGTCGGTGGAAACACCATATATTTT.

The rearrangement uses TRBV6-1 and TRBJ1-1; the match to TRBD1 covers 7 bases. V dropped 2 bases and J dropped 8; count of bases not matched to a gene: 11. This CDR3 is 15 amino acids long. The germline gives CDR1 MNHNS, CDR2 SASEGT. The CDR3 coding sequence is TGTGCCAGCAGTGAATCGATATACGACAGGGCAGAAGCTTTCTTT. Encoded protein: CASSESIYDRAEAFF.

The DNA for the CDR3 is TGTGCCAGCAGCCCTCGGTCGGAGACCCAGTACTTC. Translated, it gives CASSPRSETQYF. The rearrangement uses TRBV5-6 and TRBJ2-5; D ambiguous. CDR3 size: 12 residues. The germline V gene has CDR1 SGHDT and CDR2 YYEEEE. V was cut by 4 bases and J by 5 bases, with 9 bases left in between.

DNA for the CDR3: TGTGCCGTACGAGACAGGGATGGCTACACCTTC. This encodes CAVRDRDGYTF. The chain joins TRBV6-6 to TRBJ1-2, with 7 bases lining up with TRBD1. Per germline, CDR1 MNHNY and CDR2 SVGAGI (reference sequence). This CDR3 contains 11 residues. J was trimmed by 6 bases and V by 11 bases; bases with no gene match: 6.

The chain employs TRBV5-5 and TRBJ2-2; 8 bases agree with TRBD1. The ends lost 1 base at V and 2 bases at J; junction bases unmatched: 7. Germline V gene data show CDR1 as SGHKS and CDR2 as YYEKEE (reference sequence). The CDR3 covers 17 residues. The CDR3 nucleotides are TGTGCCAGCAGCTTGTTTTGGACAGGGACTAACACCGGGGAGCTGTTTTTT. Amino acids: CASSLFWTGTNTGELFF.

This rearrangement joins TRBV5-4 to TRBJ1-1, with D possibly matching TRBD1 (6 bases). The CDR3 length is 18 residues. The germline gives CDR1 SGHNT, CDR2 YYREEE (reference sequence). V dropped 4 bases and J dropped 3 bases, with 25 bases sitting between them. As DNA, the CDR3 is TGTGCCAGCAGCGGGGCCGCCGGGACAACCAATAGGGACACTGAAGCTTTCTTT. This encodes CASSGAAGTTNRDTEAFF.

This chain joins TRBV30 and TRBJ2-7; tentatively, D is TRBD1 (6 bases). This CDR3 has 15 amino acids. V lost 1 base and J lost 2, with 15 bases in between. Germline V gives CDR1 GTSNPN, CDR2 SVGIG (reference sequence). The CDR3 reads CAWSALGGNPYEQYF. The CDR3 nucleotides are TGTGCCTGGAGTGCATTAGGGGGTAATCCCTACGAGCAGTACTTC. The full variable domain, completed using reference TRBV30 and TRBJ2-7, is SQTIHQWPATLVQPVGSPLSLECTVEGTSNPNLYWYRQAAGRGLQLLFYSVGIGQISSEVPQNLSASRPQDRQFILSSKKLLLSDSGFYLCAWSALGGNPYEQYFGPGTRLTVT.

The chain's CDR3 is CASIQAGVYYEQYF. The DNA of the CDR3 is TGTGCCAGCATCCAAGCAGGGGTCTACTACGAGCAGTACTTC. V is TRBV6-5 and J is TRBJ2-7; weak D call: TRBD1 (6 bases). Trimming removed 7 bases from V and 3 bases from J, with 16 bases in between. Germline V gene lookup returns CDR1 MNHEY and CDR2 SVGAGI. CDR3 size: 14 residues.

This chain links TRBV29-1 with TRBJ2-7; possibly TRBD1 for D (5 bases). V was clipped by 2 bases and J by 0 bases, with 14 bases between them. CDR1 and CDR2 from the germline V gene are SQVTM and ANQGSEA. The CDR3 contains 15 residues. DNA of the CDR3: TGCAGCGTTGAATTGCGGATGGACACCTCCTACGAGCAGTACTTC. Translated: CSVELRMDTSYEQYF.

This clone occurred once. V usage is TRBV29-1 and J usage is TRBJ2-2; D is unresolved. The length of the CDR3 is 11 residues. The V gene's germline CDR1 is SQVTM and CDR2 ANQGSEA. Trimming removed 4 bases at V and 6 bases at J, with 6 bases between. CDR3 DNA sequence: TGCAGCGTTGGGTCGGCCGGGGAGCTGTTTTTT. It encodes CSVGSAGELFF.

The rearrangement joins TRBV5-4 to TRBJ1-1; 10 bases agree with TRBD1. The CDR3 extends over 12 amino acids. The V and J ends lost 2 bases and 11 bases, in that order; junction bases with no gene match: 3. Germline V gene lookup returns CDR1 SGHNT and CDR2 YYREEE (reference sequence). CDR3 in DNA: TGTGCCAGCAGCTTAGGACAGGGGGAGGCTTTCTTT. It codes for CASSLGQGEAFF.

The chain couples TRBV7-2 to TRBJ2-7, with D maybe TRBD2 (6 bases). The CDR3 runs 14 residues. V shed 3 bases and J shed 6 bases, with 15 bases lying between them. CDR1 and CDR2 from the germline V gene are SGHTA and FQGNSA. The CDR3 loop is CASSLGGSFTEQYF. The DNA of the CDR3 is TGTGCCAGCAGCTTGGGGGGTTCGTTCACCGAGCAGTACTTC.

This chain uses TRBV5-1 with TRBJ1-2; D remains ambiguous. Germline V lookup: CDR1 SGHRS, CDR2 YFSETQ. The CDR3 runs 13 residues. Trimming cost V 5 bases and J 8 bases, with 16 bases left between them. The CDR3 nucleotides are TGCGCCAGCAGACTTGAATCGGGGAGCGGCTACACCTTC. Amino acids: CASRLESGSGYTF.

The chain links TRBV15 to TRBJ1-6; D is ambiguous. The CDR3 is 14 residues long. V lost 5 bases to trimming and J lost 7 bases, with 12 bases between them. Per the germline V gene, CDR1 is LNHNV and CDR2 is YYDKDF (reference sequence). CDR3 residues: CATSVGSGNSPLHF. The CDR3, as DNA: TGTGCCACCAGCGTCGGGAGTGGGAATTCACCCCTCCACTTT.

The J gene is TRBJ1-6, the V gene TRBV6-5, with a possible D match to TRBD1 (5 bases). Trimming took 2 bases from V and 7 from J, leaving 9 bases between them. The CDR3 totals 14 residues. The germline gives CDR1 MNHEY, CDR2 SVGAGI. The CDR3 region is CASSYGARNSPLHF. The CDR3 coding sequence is TGTGCCAGCAGTTACGGGGCGCGGAATTCACCCCTCCACTTT.

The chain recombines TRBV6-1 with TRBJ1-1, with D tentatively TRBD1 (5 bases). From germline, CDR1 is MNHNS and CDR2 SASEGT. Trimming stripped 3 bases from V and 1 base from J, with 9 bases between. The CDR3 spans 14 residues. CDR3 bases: TGTGCCAGCAGTGACAGACAGAGGAACACTGAAGCTTTCTTT. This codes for CASSDRQRNTEAFF.

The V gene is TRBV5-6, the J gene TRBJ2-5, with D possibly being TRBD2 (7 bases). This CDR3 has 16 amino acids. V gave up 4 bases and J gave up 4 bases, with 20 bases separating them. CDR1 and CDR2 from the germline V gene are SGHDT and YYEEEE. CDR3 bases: TGTGCCAGCAGCGCTAAATCATTAGGGGGGGGAGAGACCCAGTACTTC. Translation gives CASSAKSLGGGETQYF.

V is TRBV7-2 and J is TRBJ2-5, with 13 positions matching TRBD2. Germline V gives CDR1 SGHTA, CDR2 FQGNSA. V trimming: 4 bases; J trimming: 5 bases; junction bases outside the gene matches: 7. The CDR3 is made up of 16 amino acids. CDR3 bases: TGTGCCAGCAGCTCAGGGACTAGCGGGGAGGGGGAGACCCAGTACTTC. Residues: CASSSGTSGEGETQYF.

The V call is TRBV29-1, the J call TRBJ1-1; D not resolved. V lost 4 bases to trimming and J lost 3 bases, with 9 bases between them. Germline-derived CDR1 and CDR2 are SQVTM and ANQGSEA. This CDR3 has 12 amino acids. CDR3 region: CSVVVSHTEAFF. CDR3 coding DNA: TGCAGCGTTGTAGTGTCGCACACTGAAGCTTTCTTT.

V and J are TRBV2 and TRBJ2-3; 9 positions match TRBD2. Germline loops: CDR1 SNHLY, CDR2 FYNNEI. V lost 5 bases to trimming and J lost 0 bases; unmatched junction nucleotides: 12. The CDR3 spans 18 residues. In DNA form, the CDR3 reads TGTGCCAGCAGTTTTTGGCGGGGGGGGACTGGTAGCACAGATACGCAGTATTTT. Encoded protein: CASSFWRGGTGSTDTQYF.